This T cell receptor beta chain came from a study of T cell responses to AZD1222 COVID-19 vaccine. The protocol was immunoSEQ multiplex PCR, while the TCRdb copy is restricted to in-frame clones and leaves out a portion. This sample has 150,000 to 180,000 clones, with about 88% found just once. The germline V and J ends were trimmed by 4 bases and 3 bases, with 9 bases remaining between them. This CDR3 has 13 amino acids. Germline V gives CDR1 SNHLY, CDR2 FYNNEI. This rearrangement joins TRBV2 to TRBJ1-2; TRBD1 is a possible D gene (5 bases). The sequencing here drew on peripheral blood, taken on day 0 of AZD1222 vaccination. The TCR sequence derives from an adult in good health. CDR3 amino acids: CASSAGLDYGYTF. As DNA, the CDR3 is TGTGCCAGCAGTGCGGGGCTCGACTATGGCTACACCTTC. The whole variable domain, remainder taken from reference TRBV2 and TRBJ1-2, is EPEVTQTPSHQVTQMGQEVILRCVPISNHLYFYWYRQILGQKVEFLVSFYNNEISEKSEIFDDQFSVERPDGSNFTLKIRSTKLEDSAMYFCASSAGLDYGYTFGSGTRLTVV.